This T cell receptor (beta chain) was retrieved from a study of shared clonotypes between healthy human individuals. At the level of the study: CD4 naive cells filled three plates per donor, CD4 memory three, CD8 naive two and CD8 memory one. Study-level results: With few donors, the genetic and exposure-history diversity represented was limited. Across subsets, estimated richness was generally greater for naive than for memory populations.

Under the authors' procedure: Junction-only sequences without quality scores were provided by ImmunoSEQ, so filtering was different. Measured with immunoSEQ multiplex PCR; TCRdb has only the in-frame clones, and not every one. The V and J calls and clone size are taken from that table; D and trimming were inferred from the DNA. This sample has 650,000 to 750,000 clones; about three quarters occur once, and the top ten carry 1.5% to 2%. As regards this clone: The target antigen is unknown.

Unmatched junction bases numbered 4, after V lost 0 bases and J lost 2 bases. The germline CDR1 and CDR2 sequences are SGHRS and YFSETQ. There are 16 residues in the CDR3. This sequence was found in a woman in her twenties or thirties in good health. The sequencing sample was made of memory CD4+ T cells sorted from blood. Subset of the sample: CD45RA-negative fraction. V usage is TRBV5-1 and J usage is TRBJ2-3; 9 nucleotides line up with TRBD2. CDR3 DNA: TGCGCCAGCAGCTTGGGACTAGCGGAACTCACAGATACGCAGTATTTT. Amino acids: CASSLGLAELTDTQYF.